Following are 7 T cell receptor beta chains from one sample sequenced in a study of T-cell reconstitution after alpha-beta-depleted transplantation in children. Unique molecular identifiers were incorporated during preparation of the TCRbeta library. TCRdb re-called the PCR reads with MiXCR, one entry per CDR3 protein. The data contain 670,000 or so distinct CDR3 sequences, 10% to 15% of them singletons. Specimen: PBMCs, collected before TCRalphabeta/CD19-depleted stem cell transplant. The receptor set was obtained from a girl aged 2 to 10 with congenital amegakaryocytic thrombocytopenia, due to receive a stem cell transplant.

V is TRBV6-2 or TRBV6-3 and J is TRBJ1-1; tentatively, D is TRBD1 (6 bases). The germline CDR1 and CDR2 sequences are MNHEY and SVGEGT. The CDR3 is made up of 13 amino acids. V lost 8 bases, J lost 2 bases, and 12 bases lay in between. DNA of the CDR3: TGTGCCAGCTTATACAGGGAAAACACTGAAGCTTTCTTT. The encoded protein is CASLYRENTEAFF.

The J gene is TRBJ1-1, the V gene TRBV28; 7 nucleotides line up with TRBD1. CDR3 length equals 15 residues. Germline loops: CDR1 MDHEN, CDR2 SYDVKM. The ends lost 5 bases at V and 1 base at J; junction bases unmatched: 7. For the CDR3, the DNA is TGTGCCAGCAGTGGCCACAGGGGCGGGAACACTGAAGCTTTCTTT. Protein: CASSGHRGGNTEAFF.

This clonotype was detected ten times or more. This chain joins TRBV7-9 and TRBJ2-1; TRBD2 matches at 10 bases. CDR1 and CDR2 (germline): SEHNR, FQNEAQ (reference sequence). The CDR3 length is 15 residues. Unmatched junction bases numbered 6, after V lost 3 bases and J lost 7 bases. The CDR3 DNA follows: TGTGCCAGCAGCTTCATCCTAGCGGGAGAAAATGAGCAGTTCTTC. It yields the protein CASSFILAGENEQFF.

This clonotype was counted a few times. V gene TRBV20-1 combines with J gene TRBJ2-7; D unresolved. V lost 3 bases and J lost 6, with 18 bases in between. The CDR3 consists of 14 residues. CDR1 is DFQATT and CDR2 is SNEGSKA in the germline V gene (reference sequence). The CDR3 nucleotides are TGCAGTGCTAGCTATCGGAACCCCGACTCCGAGCAGTACTTC. This encodes CSASYRNPDSEQYF.

There are a few counts of this clonotype. V gene TRBV5-1 combines with J gene TRBJ2-7, with D unresolved. Looked up from germline, CDR1 is SGHRS and CDR2 is YFSETQ. The length of the CDR3 is 14 residues. Deletions cut 0 bases from V and 3 bases from J, with 10 bases between. The CDR3 DNA sequence: TGCGCCAGCAGCTTGGTGGACCGAAGCTACGAGCAGTACTTC. Its translation: CASSLVDRSYEQYF.

This clonotype has a count of ten or more. The chain has TRBV12-3 or TRBV12-4 and TRBJ2-2, with TRBD2 as a possible D gene (5 bases). V lost 9 bases and J lost 5, with 10 bases in between. This CDR3 is built from 12 residues. CDR3 region: CASATGTGELFF. CDR3 DNA sequence: TGTGCCAGTGCAACGGGGACCGGGGAGCTGTTTTTT.

Many counts were recorded for this clonotype. The chain is built from TRBV7-8 and TRBJ2-1, with TRBD1 identical over 7 bases. Losses at the gene ends were 5 bases for V and 3 bases for J; bases not matched to a gene: 7. The CDR3 runs to 15 residues. From germline, CDR1 is SGHVS and CDR2 FQNEAQ. The CDR3 protein is CASSPSTGHYNEQFF. CDR3 nucleotides: TGTGCCAGCAGCCCATCGACAGGGCACTACAATGAGCAGTTCTTC.